The sequence of this T cell receptor beta chain was determined in a study of OX40 agonist ivuxolimab in advanced cancers. Overall study results and limits: Antigen specificity remained undetermined for the expanded peripheral T cells. CD8+ T cells showed, on average, more clonal expansion than CD4+ cells.

Turning to this clone: Its antigen is not known.

Clones were read by immunoSEQ multiplex PCR, and TCRdb kept only the in-frame ones, dropping some. Counted here are tens of thousands of clones, roughly 91% occurring once; the ten biggest clones make up 0.33%. Per the germline V gene, CDR1 is SGHRS and CDR2 is YFSETQ. The CDR3 consists of 13 residues. V lost 7 bases to trimming and J lost 3 bases, with 13 bases between them. The chain couples TRBV5-1 to TRBJ1-2; D gene uncertain. Sequenced material: CD4+ or CD8+ T cells sorted from blood, taken in a trial of the OX40 agonist ivuxolimab. The receptor was isolated from an adult with an advanced solid tumor such as melanoma, head and neck, liver or kidney cancer. Written as DNA, the CDR3 is TGCGCCAGCGCACGAGAAGGAGACTATGGCTACACCTTC. Translated: CASAREGDYGYTF.